This is a list of T cell receptor beta chains from one sample in a study of T cell changes during pregnancy in multiple sclerosis. Sequenced by immunoSEQ multiplex PCR; TCRdb stores in-frame clones only, minus some. The data contain some 38,000 clones, 70% to 90% of them singletons. The sample was CD8+ T cells from peripheral blood mononuclear cells, taken in the third trimester of pregnancy. The source is a female donor with multiple sclerosis, enrolled in a pregnancy study. Each CDR3 is given with its conserved first and last residue. D genes are given only for firm matches.

>NA|TRBV9|TRBJ1-1
CASKTQLNTEAFF
TGTGCCAGCAAAACACAATTGAACACTGAAGCTTTCTTT
>TRBD2|TRBV28|TRBJ2-5
CASSLDGGAEETQYF
TGTGCCAGCAGTTTAGACGGGGGGGCCGAAGAGACCCAGTACTTC
>TRBD1|TRBV7-6|TRBJ2-1
CASSARQGAYNEQFF
TGTGCCAGCAGCGCCCGGCAGGGGGCCTACAATGAGCAGTTCTTC
>NA|TRBV7-8|TRBJ2-1
CASSLVEYNEQFF
TGTGCCAGCAGCTTAGTAGAATACAATGAGCAGTTCTTC
>NA|TRBV4-1|TRBJ2-1
CASSQRKGDEQFF
TGCGCCAGCAGCCAAAGGAAGGGGGATGAGCAGTTCTTC
>NA|TRBV30|TRBJ1-2
CAWDPGTLYGYTF
TGTGCCTGGGATCCCGGGACTCTCTATGGCTACACCTTC
>NA|TRBV10-3|TRBJ2-1
CAISPGLDYNEQFF
TGTGCCATCAGCCCGGGACTGGACTACAATGAGCAGTTCTTC
>TRBD1|TRBV10-1|TRBJ2-2
CAIPGQAAGELFF
TGCGCCATCCCCGGACAGGCAGCCGGGGAGCTGTTTTTT
>TRBD1|TRBV19|TRBJ1-6
CASSPGTGYNSPLHF
TGTGCCAGTAGTCCCGGGACAGGATATAATTCACCCCTCCACTTT
>NA|TRBV27|TRBJ1-1
CASSLLGAEAFF
TGTGCCAGCAGTTTGCTAGGGGCTGAAGCTTTCTTT
>TRBD2|TRBV6-5|TRBJ2-3
CASSLLAESTDTQYF
TGTGCCAGCAGTTTACTAGCGGAGAGCACAGATACGCAGTATTTT
>TRBD1|TRBV27|TRBJ1-2
CASSFYPGQGALYGYTF
TGTGCCAGCAGCTTCTACCCGGGACAGGGGGCCCTCTATGGCTACACCTTC
>NA|TRBV30|TRBJ1-5
CAWSVYSNQPQHF
TGTGCCTGGAGTGTTTATAGCAATCAGCCCCAGCATTTT
>TRBD1|TRBV6-5|TRBJ1-5
CASRGTGLNQPQHF
TGTGCCAGCAGGGGGACAGGACTAAATCAGCCCCAGCATTTT
>NA|TRBV2|TRBJ2-1
CASSEPSSYPSYNEQFF
TGTGCCAGCAGTGAGCCTAGCTCATACCCCTCCTACAATGAGCAGTTCTTC